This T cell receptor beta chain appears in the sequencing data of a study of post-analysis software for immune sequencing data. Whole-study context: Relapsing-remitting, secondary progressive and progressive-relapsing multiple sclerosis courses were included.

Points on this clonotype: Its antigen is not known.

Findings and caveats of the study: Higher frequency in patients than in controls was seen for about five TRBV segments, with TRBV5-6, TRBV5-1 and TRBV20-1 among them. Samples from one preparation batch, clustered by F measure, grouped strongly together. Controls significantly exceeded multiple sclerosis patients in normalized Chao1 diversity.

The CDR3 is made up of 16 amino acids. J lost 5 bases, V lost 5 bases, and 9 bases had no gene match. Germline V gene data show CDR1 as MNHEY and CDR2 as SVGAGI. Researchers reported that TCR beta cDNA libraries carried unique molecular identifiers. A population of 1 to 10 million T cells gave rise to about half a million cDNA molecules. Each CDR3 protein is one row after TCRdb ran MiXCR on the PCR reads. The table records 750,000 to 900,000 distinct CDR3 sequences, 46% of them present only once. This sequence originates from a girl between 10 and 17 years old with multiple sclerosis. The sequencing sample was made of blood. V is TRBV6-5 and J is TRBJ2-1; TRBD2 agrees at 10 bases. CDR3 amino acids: CASSRPRLAGDNEQFF. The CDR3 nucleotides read TGTGCCAGCAGTCGGCCCCGACTAGCGGGCGACAATGAGCAGTTCTTC.